This TCR beta chain was documented in a study of blood T cell repertoires in COVID-19. As for the study in general: The United States, Italy and Spain supplied acute and convalescent COVID-19 samples. Sample material is recorded as cDNA or gDNA derived from T cells, B-cell-depleted T cells, or PBMCs.

Germline values: CDR1 SNHLY, CDR2 FYNNEI. The ends lost 11 bases at V and 0 bases at J; junction bases unmatched: 5. The CDR3 runs to 13 residues. Per the authors' pipeline: Scientists estimated how many nucleated cells there were by amplifying reference gene primers. Some clones are missing from TCRdb's copy, which holds only in-frame ones; the method was immunoSEQ multiplex PCR. V and J calls and clone size are copied from that table; D and trimming were computed from the DNA. This table has about 68,000 clones, roughly 84% appearing once. A few counts support this clone. Material for sequencing was peripheral blood. The source of this sequence is a man in his fifties with active COVID-19. This chain joins TRBV2 and TRBJ2-7; 9 bases line up with TRBD1. The CDR3 spells CAGGQGSSYEQYF. Written as DNA, the CDR3 is TGTGCCGGGGGACAGGGCAGCTCCTACGAGCAGTACTTC.